What follows are 22 T cell receptor beta chains derived from one specimen sequenced in a study of control samples from healthy donors and cancer patients (TCRdb year 2020). Libraries were prepared through the immunoSEQ multiplex PCR assay. Here the immuneACCESS table is served through TCRdb, limited to in-frame sequences with V and J called. Missing clones are a known gap in these copies; in checked studies unresolved V genes cover under half, and the rest lacks a known reason. The sample table records under 110,000 clones; around 88% of these occur just once. The top ten hold 7.8% of the sample. Sequenced: blood. All receptors derive from a man under 40 in good health.

This sequence joins TRBV29-1 and TRBJ2-1; 9 nucleotides align to TRBD2. With V trimmed by 4 bases and J by 9 bases, 13 bases remained unmatched. Looked up from germline, CDR1 is SQVTM and CDR2 is ANQGSEA. There are 15 residues in the CDR3. CDR3 protein: CSVALTSGELPEQFF. DNA for the CDR3: TGCAGCGTTGCCCTGACTAGCGGAGAACTACCTGAGCAGTTCTTC.

CDR3 region: CASSEQRGWDGYTF. The CDR3 nucleotides read TGTGCCAGCAGTGAACAAAGGGGATGGGATGGCTACACCTTC. V and J are TRBV6-1 and TRBJ1-2; weak D call: TRBD1 (5 bases). Trimming removed 2 bases at V and 6 bases at J, with 13 bases between. Germline CDR1 and CDR2: MNHNS and SASEGT. CDR3 length: 14 residues.

The chain links TRBV7-9 to TRBJ1-1; 9 nucleotides align to TRBD1. CDR3 length equals 17 residues. Germline trimming cut 5 bases from V and 4 bases from J; bases unmatched to any gene: 14. The V gene's germline CDR1 is SEHNR and CDR2 FQNEAQ (reference sequence). CDR3 nucleotides: TGTGCCAGCAGCGCCCGCCGATATACAGGGGGCGGCACTGAAGCTTTCTTT. Translation gives CASSARRYTGGGTEAFF.

The chain recombines TRBV21-1 with TRBJ2-7. TRBV21-1 is deemed a pseudogene. The CDR3 sequence is 15 residues long. This CDR3 reads CASSKGRPKSYEQYF. CDR3 nucleotides: TGTGCCAGCAGCAAAGGTCGGCCTAAATCCTACGAGCAGTACTTC.

This chain joins TRBV28 and TRBJ2-3; 11 positions agree with TRBD1. Germline CDR1 and CDR2: MDHEN and SYDVKM. Trimming cost V 10 bases and J 6 bases; bases outside gene matches: 6. The CDR3 runs to 13 residues. The CDR3 bases are TGTGCCACCCCGGGACAGGGGGAGGATACGCAGTATTTT. Encoded protein: CATPGQGEDTQYF.

This rearrangement joins TRBV5-1 to TRBJ2-2; 13 positions match TRBD2. The CDR3 totals 18 residues. Germline V gene lookup returns CDR1 SGHRS and CDR2 YFSETQ. After removal of 4 bases from V and 0 bases from J, the junction contained 6 bases not matched to a gene. The CDR3 DNA sequence: TGCGCCAGCAGCCCACCGGGACTAGCGGGACCGAACACCGGGGAGCTGTTTTTT. Translated, it gives CASSPPGLAGPNTGELFF.

The chain is built from TRBV2 and TRBJ2-7; D remains unclear. Trimming took 6 bases from V and 3 from J, leaving 18 bases between them. This CDR3 has 15 amino acids. Germline V gene data show CDR1 as SNHLY and CDR2 as FYNNEI. The chain's CDR3 is CASRDPHQAGYEQYF. The CDR3 coding sequence is TGTGCCAGCAGAGATCCCCACCAGGCAGGCTACGAGCAGTACTTC.

V usage is TRBV5-6 and J usage is TRBJ1-1; TRBD1 might be the D (6 bases). The CDR3 contains 15 residues. Per germline, CDR1 SGHDT and CDR2 YYEEEE. With 3 bases removed from V and 5 bases from J, the gap between germline ends came to 17 bases. The CDR3 spells CASSWGQGLGTEAFF. The CDR3 DNA is TGTGCCAGCAGCTGGGGTCAGGGGCTAGGAACTGAAGCTTTCTTT.

The chain has TRBV18 and TRBJ1-1; D is uncertain. The CDR3 spans 13 residues. Per the germline V gene, CDR1 is KGHSH and CDR2 is LQKENI. Trimming removed 5 bases from V and 5 bases from J, with 12 bases in between. The CDR3 loop is CASSSDQSTEAFF. CDR3 DNA sequence: TGTGCCAGCTCATCAGATCAATCTACTGAAGCTTTCTTT.

The gene calls are TRBV7-9 and TRBJ2-1; 10 nucleotides agree with TRBD2. V lost 4 bases to trimming and J lost 5 bases; unmatched junction nucleotides: 8. CDR1 SEHNR and CDR2 FQNEAQ come from the germline V gene (reference sequence). CDR3 length: 16 residues. The CDR3 DNA sequence: TGTGCCAGCAGCTCAGAGCGGGAGGGCTTGCACAATGAGCAGTTCTTC. Residues: CASSSEREGLHNEQFF.

Relative to its sample, this clone is medium-sized. The genes are TRBV4-2 and TRBJ2-2; 12 nucleotides line up with TRBD1. Germline V lookup: CDR1 LGHNA, CDR2 YNFKEQ. The trim removed 0 bases at V and 6 bases at J, leaving 5 bases unmatched. CDR3 size: 17 residues. The CDR3 DNA follows: TGTGCCAGCAGCCAAGAGACCGGGACAGGGGGCGCCGGGGAGCTGTTTTTT. Its protein product is CASSQETGTGGAGELFF.

V and J are TRBV19 and TRBJ1-1; the D gene is possibly TRBD1 (5 bases). V was clipped by 3 bases and J by 6 bases, with 14 bases between them. The CDR3 sequence is 14 residues long. Germline V CDR1 and CDR2: LNHDA, SQIVND (reference sequence). CDR3 sequence: CASSMGTPAAEAFF. As DNA, the CDR3 is TGTGCCAGTAGTATGGGGACGCCGGCGGCTGAAGCTTTCTTT.

This clone appeared once. The V gene is TRBV28, the J gene TRBJ1-2, with 9 bases fitting TRBD1. V dropped 5 bases and J dropped 9; count of bases not matched to a gene: 13. The CDR3 has 15 residues. Germline CDR1 MDHEN, CDR2 SYDVKM. CDR3 protein: CASSLRTGGLSSYTF. As DNA, the CDR3 is TGTGCCAGCAGTCTACGAACAGGGGGCCTTTCGAGCTACACCTTC.

This chain uses TRBV5-6 with TRBJ1-1, with D unresolved. The V end lost 3 bases, the J end lost 2 bases, and 11 bases lay between the germline ends. The germline V gene encodes CDR1 SGHDT and CDR2 YYEEEE. This CDR3 is 14 amino acids long. The CDR3, as DNA: TGTGCCAGCAGCTCAGGACGGTTCAACACTGAAGCTTTCTTT. Translated: CASSSGRFNTEAFF.

The chain's CDR3 is CASSPTGGYEQYF. Written as DNA, the CDR3 is TGTGCCAGCTCACCTACAGGGGGGTACGAGCAGTACTTC. J is TRBJ2-7 and V is TRBV18, with 8 bases that match TRBD1. V gave up 3 bases and J gave up 4 bases; unmatched junction bases: 2. The CDR3 consists of 13 residues. Germline assignment: CDR1 KGHSH and CDR2 LQKENI.

The chain recombines TRBV7-9 with TRBJ1-1; D gene ambiguous. V gave up 2 bases and J gave up 4 bases, with 8 bases separating them. The CDR3 extends over 13 amino acids. Germline values: CDR1 SEHNR, CDR2 FQNEAQ (reference sequence). The CDR3 protein is CASSLSLITEAFF. CDR3 in DNA: TGTGCCAGCAGCTTATCACTCATCACTGAAGCTTTCTTT.

The genes are TRBV5-1 and TRBJ1-6; 7 bases match TRBD1. The V segment lost 0 bases and the J segment 5 bases; nucleotides outside the gene matches: 2. Germline CDR1 is SGHRS and CDR2 is YFSETQ. CDR3 size: 15 residues. CDR3 residues: CASSLETGNNSPLHF. The CDR3 nucleotides read TGCGCCAGCAGCTTGGAGACAGGGAATAATTCACCCCTCCACTTT.

The rearrangement uses TRBV28 and TRBJ2-7, with 7 positions matching TRBD1. The J segment lost 9 bases and the V segment lost 5 bases, leaving 4 bases of the junction unmatched. Germline loops: CDR1 MDHEN, CDR2 SYDVKM. The CDR3 has 11 amino acids. The CDR3 sequence: CASSARDRQYF. In DNA, the CDR3 is TGTGCCAGCAGTGCCCGGGACAGGCAGTACTTC.

This clone came up once. This sequence joins TRBV2 and TRBJ2-7; TRBD2 aligns across 11 bases. The CDR3 is made up of 17 amino acids. From germline, CDR1 is SNHLY and CDR2 FYNNEI. V lost 6 bases to trimming and J lost 4 bases; unmatched junction nucleotides: 14. The CDR3 sequence: CASRDRGTSGIRYEQYV. The CDR3 bases are TGTGCCAGCAGGGACCGTGGGACTAGCGGCATTCGTTACGAGCAGTACGTC.

V and J are TRBV5-1 and TRBJ2-2; D is perhaps TRBD1 (5 bases). V lost 0 bases and J 1 base, leaving 7 bases between the germline ends. The CDR3 covers 15 residues. Germline CDR1 is SGHRS and CDR2 is YFSETQ. The CDR3 is CASSLVQGNTGELFF. CDR3 bases: TGCGCCAGCAGCTTGGTCCAGGGGAACACCGGGGAGCTGTTTTTT.

The genes are TRBV12-3 or TRBV12-4 and TRBJ2-7; TRBD2 aligns across 9 bases. The junction had 0 bases not matched to a gene; V was cut back by 2 bases and J by 4 bases. The CDR3 loop spans 13 amino acids. CDR3 loop: CASSLLAGYEQYF. DNA of the CDR3: TGTGCCAGCAGTTTACTAGCGGGGTACGAGCAGTACTTC.

The chain uses TRBV7-2 and TRBJ1-6; D unresolved. CDR1 SGHTA and CDR2 FQGNSA come from the germline V gene. V was clipped by 0 bases and J by 0 bases, with 3 bases between them. The CDR3 totals 15 residues. DNA of the CDR3: TGTGCCAGCAGCTTAGCCAGCTCCTATAATTCACCCCTCCACTTT. Protein: CASSLASSYNSPLHF. Full variable domain (remainder filled in from reference TRBV7-2 and TRBJ1-6): GAGVSQSPSNKVTEKGKDVELRCDPISGHTALYWYRQSLGQGLEFLIYFQGNSAPDKSGLPSDRFSAERTGGSVSTLTIQRTQQEDSAVYLCASSLASSYNSPLHFGNGTRLTVT.